This paragraph covers one T cell receptor (beta chain) sequence. This record belongs to a study of blood T cell repertoires in COVID-19. Germline lookup yields CDR1 MGHDK and CDR2 SYGVNS. This CDR3 is 14 amino acids long. V was shortened by 6 bases and J by 2 bases, with 13 bases between the two germline ends. Data came from immunoSEQ multiplex PCR; TCRdb stores just in-frame clones and leaves some out. Among 150,000 to 250,000 clones listed, approximately 84% were seen once. This sequence originates from a human donor with acute or convalescent COVID-19. The donor label of this sample is uncertain. The sequenced material came from peripheral blood. The chain uses TRBV25-1 and TRBJ1-1; no clear D. The DNA for the CDR3 is TGTGCCAGCAGCGAAGGGAGCAAAAACACTGAAGCTTTCTTT. Its translation is CASSEGSKNTEAFF.